The following is a TCR beta chain sequence with its context. Its matching antigen is unknown. V was clipped by 6 bases and J by 1 base; unmatched bases: 3. The CDR3 sequence is 14 residues long. The germline V gene encodes CDR1 MDHEN and CDR2 SYDVKM. The record originates from a study of cytomegalovirus exposure and HLA in healthy donors. Study overall: Earlier results showed approximately 110 million unique TCR beta sequences derived from about 179 million T cells. Unique TCRs numbering around 85 million, obtained from HLA-typed donors, made up an early data release. The study, taken as a whole, reports: The investigators catalogued 180 or so TCR beta chains as cytomegalovirus-associated. According to an earlier analysis, most TCR beta V segments yielded productive rearrangements about 90% or about 30% of the time.

With 60 Vbeta and 13 Jbeta primers, the PCR was carried out. Libraries were prepared by immunoSEQ multiplex PCR; TCRdb keeps only in-frame clonotypes and omits some of them. Of about 170,000 clones in the sample, 65% to 85% were seen once. The rearrangement links TRBV28 to TRBJ2-3; 8 bases match TRBD1. Sequencing was performed on PBMCs. The sequence came from a woman aged 50 to 60 in good health and CMV-seropositive. CDR3: CASSQTGGTDTQYF. CDR3 DNA: TGTGCCAGCAGCCAGACAGGGGGCACAGATACGCAGTATTTT.